This is a list of T cell receptor beta chains from one sample in a study of shared clonotypes between healthy human individuals. The data were produced by immunoSEQ multiplex PCR, yet TCRdb's version contains in-frame clones alone and is incomplete. Found here are around 1.6 million clones, under 99% of them singletons; the top ten hold about 0.45%. Sequenced material: naive CD4+ T cells sorted from blood. These receptors were obtained from a man aged 25-45 years in good health. The CDR3 runs from the conserved cysteine through the conserved F or W.

j_call v_call cdr3_aa
TRBJ2-5 TRBV5-4 CASSETGWETQYF
TRBJ1-5 TRBV6-5 CASREQGINQPQHF
TRBJ2-1 TRBV6-5 CASRNTGTGLNEQFF
TRBJ2-3 TRBV29-1 CSGRGAGGFTDTQYF
TRBJ1-2 TRBV6-5 CASSPGQGYVGYTF
TRBJ2-2 TRBV19 CATPNQNTGELFF
TRBJ2-7 TRBV5-5 CASSLRGGHSYEQYF
TRBJ2-7 TRBV21-1 CASPGWENSYEQYF
TRBJ2-1 TRBV21-1 CASSKGQGAYEQFF
TRBJ2-7 TRBV7-9 CASSLWTGLAIYEQYF
TRBJ2-2 TRBV2 CASSDRRRTGELFF
TRBJ2-3 TRBV11-2 CASSLGRETHTDTQYF
TRBJ2-5 TRBV15 CATSRDVATGETQYF
TRBJ1-2 TRBV13 CASSSPYRVDDGYTF
TRBJ1-1 TRBV2 CASKMGQGSEAFF
TRBJ1-3 TRBV9 CASSAGGGRNTIYF
TRBJ2-1 TRBV28 CASSQGAHEQFF
TRBJ1-2 TRBV19 CASRRQQGNVSYGYTF
TRBJ1-4 TRBV5-1 CASSSGPNEKLFF
TRBJ1-2 TRBV7-6 CASSLLDRGNGYTF
TRBJ2-5 TRBV28 CASSTFGQGFQETQYF
TRBJ2-5 TRBV5-6 CASSSGASLGTQYF
TRBJ2-5 TRBV7-2 CASSSYRGGLLETQYF
TRBJ2-2 TRBV4-1 CASSHPGVDTGELFF
TRBJ2-1 TRBV28 CASSLFANEQFF
TRBJ2-3 TRBV18 CASSPDFSDTQYF
TRBJ2-1 TRBV7-6 CASSPVGEQFF
TRBJ2-5 TRBV5-6 CASSPMTGGLETQYF
TRBJ2-7 TRBV7-2 CASSSGAPYEQYF
TRBJ2-3 TRBV29-1 CSVQADTTDTQYF
TRBJ2-2 TRBV28 CASRLLAGNTGELFF
TRBJ1-1 TRBV11-2 CASSFFGGEAFF
TRBJ2-1 TRBV19 CASSIGSGTYNEQFF
TRBJ1-1 TRBV10-2 CASSELVTAIKNTEAFF
TRBJ2-5 TRBV11-2 CASSPRGGETQYF
TRBJ2-6 TRBV5-1 CASTQLPGANVLTF
TRBJ1-3 TRBV7-8 CASSIPGQAGNTIYF
TRBJ2-3 TRBV19 CASSPSGLPPTDTQYF
TRBJ2-2 TRBV7-2 CASSLYLGGQTGELFF
TRBJ2-1 TRBV7-9 CASTSGTYYNEQFF
TRBJ2-7 TRBV7-2 CASSLVWQGSYEQYF
TRBJ1-1 TRBV4-1 CASSGGYQLQAFF
TRBJ2-7 TRBV11-2 CASSLGRGSYYEQYF
TRBJ2-3 TRBV9 CASSVGGASGRTATQYF
TRBJ2-7 TRBV5-5 CASSTVSTSYEQYF
TRBJ2-7 TRBV5-1 CASTQLAGQGEQYF
TRBJ1-3 TRBV18 CASSTTASYGNTIYF
TRBJ1-3 TRBV7-9 CASSLVLGGPGNTIYF
TRBJ2-5 TRBV19 CASSSGRTSPETQYF
TRBJ2-3 TRBV5-1 CASSLTSGPTDTQYF
TRBJ2-5 TRBV20-1 CSARGETQYF
TRBJ1-5 TRBV9 CASSVEAGAGQPQHF